Below, one T cell receptor beta chain is given with its context. Its antigen is not known. The entry originates in a study of Graves' ophthalmopathy and Graves' hyperthyroidism. Across the whole study: The collection of peripheral blood took place at initial diagnosis, before any treatment. Regarding the study as a whole: Its predictions of ophthalmopathy progression gave the model 65% to 71% sensitivity and approximately 72% specificity. Ophthalmopathy could be told apart from stable hyperthyroidism by a 13-signature model (around 85% sensitivity, over 65% specificity).

Diagnosis used clinical symptoms, serum thyroxine, TRAb, thyroid ultrasound and orbital computed tomography. This CDR3 spans 15 amino acids. Trimming took off 7 bases at V and 5 bases at J, with 20 bases between the two ends. Germline V gene sequence: CDR1 SEHNR, CDR2 FQNEAQ (reference sequence). The authors amplified TCR beta CDR3 regions, and they did so from RNA transcripts for repertoire sequencing. Second-round multiplex PCR came after first-round RT-PCR with HTBI primers. TCRdb independently ran MiXCR on the multiplex PCR reads; one entry per CDR3 protein. Found here are some 520,000 distinct CDR3 sequences, about an eighth of them singletons; the top ten hold more than 8.5%.

The sequenced sample consisted of blood. This sequence was found in a woman in her 30s with Graves' ophthalmopathy. J is TRBJ1-2 and V is TRBV7-9; possible D gene TRBD1, 6 bases. This chain's CDR3 is CASNQIGGFGYGYTF. DNA for the CDR3: TGTGCCAGCAACCAAATCGGGGGCTTTGGGTATGGCTACACCTTC.